A single sample gave rise to the 2 T cell receptor beta chains below, sequenced in a study of blood T cells in healthy people across ages. Using a J-beta primer mix together with a sample-barcoded 5' primer, a second PCR was run for roughly 6 to 12 cycles. In TCRdb, the 5' RACE reads were re-called with MiXCR into one record per CDR3 protein. The sample contains more than 800,000 distinct CDR3 sequences, more than 25% of which appear only once. Specimen: blood. These receptors came from a woman of 80 years or more in good health.

The V call is TRBV7-2, the J call TRBJ2-7, with D perhaps TRBD1 (6 bases). CDR1 SGHTA and CDR2 FQGNSA come from the germline V gene. The V end was cut by 5 bases, the J end by 1 base, with 15 bases between. This CDR3 spans 15 amino acids. CDR3 region: CASSQPGQKSYEQYF. CDR3 sequence (DNA): TGTGCCAGCAGCCAGCCGGGACAAAAATCCTACGAGCAGTACTTC.

This clonotype was counted ten times or more. V and J are TRBV11-2 and TRBJ1-1, with D maybe TRBD1 (5 bases). V was cut by 5 bases and J by 0 bases, with 10 bases left in between. From germline, CDR1 is SGHAT and CDR2 FQNNGV. This CDR3 comprises 14 residues. CDR3 region: CASSRDRMNTEAFF. The CDR3 region has the DNA TGTGCCAGCAGCCGGGACCGAATGAACACTGAAGCTTTCTTT.